One sample yielded the 6 T cell receptor beta chains listed below, sequenced in a study of T cell responses to AZD1222 COVID-19 vaccine. The table came from immunoSEQ multiplex PCR; TCRdb's copy has only in-frame clones and leaves some out. The top ten clones hold about 6% of a sample with 86,000 or so clones, roughly 86% of them seen once. The material was peripheral blood, obtained 28 days after the second AZD1222 dose. The receptors were sampled from an adult who received the AZD1222 COVID-19 vaccine.

The chain employs TRBV6-2 or TRBV6-3 and TRBJ2-1, with a possible D match to TRBD1 (5 bases). Trimming shortened V by 7 bases and J by 5 bases, and 18 bases separated the two germline ends. This CDR3 spans 15 amino acids. Germline CDR1 reads MNHEY; CDR2 reads SVGEGT. CDR3 nucleotides: TGTGCCAGCACCCCCAGACGGACAACTCACAATGAGCAGTTCTTC. This encodes CASTPRRTTHNEQFF.

This chain connects TRBV2 to TRBJ1-2; 9 bases agree with TRBD1. With 6 bases clipped from V and 9 bases from J, the junction kept 2 bases outside the gene matches. From germline, CDR1 is SNHLY and CDR2 FYNNEI. The CDR3 consists of 11 residues. The chain's CDR3 is CASRGQGRYTF. In DNA form, the CDR3 reads TGTGCCAGCAGGGGACAGGGTCGCTACACCTTC.

In its sample, this clone was seen once. CDR3 sequence (DNA): TGTGCCAGCAGGTCAGGGCTCTATGGCTACACCTTC. Encoded protein: CASRSGLYGYTF. The chain joins TRBV28 to TRBJ1-2; weak D call: TRBD1 (5 bases). In germline, CDR1 is MDHEN, CDR2 SYDVKM. The V gene lost 6 bases and the J gene lost 4 bases, with 9 bases spanning the gap. The CDR3 extends over 12 amino acids.

The CDR3 is CASSDGRNVANEKLFF. Here the CDR3 DNA reads TGTGCCAGCAGCGACGGAAGGAACGTGGCTAATGAAAAACTGTTTTTT. The chain couples TRBV11-2 to TRBJ1-4, with D hard to call. Germline lookup yields CDR1 SGHAT and CDR2 FQNNGV. Trimming cost V 5 bases and J 3 bases, with 16 bases left between them. This CDR3 is built from 16 residues. Looking up the rest from reference TRBV11-2 and TRBJ1-4 gives the full variable domain: EAGVAQSPRYKIIEKRQSVAFWCNPISGHATLYWYQQILGQGPKLLIQFQNNGVVDDSQLPKDRFSAERLKGVDSTLKIQPAKLEDSAVYLCASSDGRNVANEKLFFGSGTQLSVL.

The chain employs TRBV12-5 and TRBJ2-3; D perhaps matches TRBD2 (6 bases). Germline V gene sequence: CDR1 LGHNT, CDR2 FRNRAP. The CDR3 runs 17 residues. V gave up 1 base and J gave up 2 bases, with 16 bases separating them. CDR3 in amino acids: CASGLGSSREITDTQYF. In DNA form, the CDR3 reads TGTGCTAGTGGTTTGGGCAGCTCCCGGGAGATCACAGATACGCAGTATTTT.

The V gene is TRBV4-2, the J gene TRBJ1-1; TRBD1 agrees at 8 bases. With V trimmed by 3 bases and J by 4 bases, 10 bases remained unmatched. From germline, CDR1 is LGHNA and CDR2 YNFKEQ. CDR3 length equals 16 residues. CDR3: CASSHLPGQVGTEAFF. DNA for the CDR3: TGTGCCAGCAGCCACCTCCCGGGACAGGTGGGCACTGAAGCTTTCTTT.